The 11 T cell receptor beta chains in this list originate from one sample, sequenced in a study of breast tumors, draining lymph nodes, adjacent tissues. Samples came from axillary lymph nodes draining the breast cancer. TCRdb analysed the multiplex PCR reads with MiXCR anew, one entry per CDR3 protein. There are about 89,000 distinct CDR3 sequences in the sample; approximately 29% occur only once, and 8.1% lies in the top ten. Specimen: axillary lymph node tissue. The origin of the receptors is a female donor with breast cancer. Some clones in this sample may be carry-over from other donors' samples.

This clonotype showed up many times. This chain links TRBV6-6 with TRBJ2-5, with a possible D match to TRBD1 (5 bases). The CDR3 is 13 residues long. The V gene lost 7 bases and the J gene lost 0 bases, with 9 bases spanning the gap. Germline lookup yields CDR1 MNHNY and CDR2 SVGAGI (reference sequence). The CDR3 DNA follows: TGTGCCAGCATGGTGGACAACCAAGAGACCCAGTACTTC. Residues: CASMVDNQETQYF.

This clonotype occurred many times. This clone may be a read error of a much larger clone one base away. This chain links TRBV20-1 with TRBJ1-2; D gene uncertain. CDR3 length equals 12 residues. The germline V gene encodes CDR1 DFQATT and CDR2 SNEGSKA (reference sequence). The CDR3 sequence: CSARGGAYGSTF. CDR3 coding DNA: TGCAGTGCTAGAGGGGGAGCCTATGGCTCCACCTTC.

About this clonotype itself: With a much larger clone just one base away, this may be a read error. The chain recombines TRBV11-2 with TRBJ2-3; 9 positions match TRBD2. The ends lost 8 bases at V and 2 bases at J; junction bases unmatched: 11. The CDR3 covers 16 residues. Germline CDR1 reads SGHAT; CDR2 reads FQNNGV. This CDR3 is CASFSLAGALTDTQYF. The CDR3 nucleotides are TGTGCCAGCTTCTCCTTAGCGGGAGCACTCACAGATACGCAGTATTTT.

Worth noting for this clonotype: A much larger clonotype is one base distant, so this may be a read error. DNA for the CDR3: TGTGCCAGCAGCGTAGGGGACAGGGCGGAGACCCAGTCCTTC. Translated: CASSVGDRAETQSF. The gene calls are TRBV9 and TRBJ2-5; 9 nucleotides align to TRBD1. CDR1 and CDR2 (germline): SGDLS, YYNGEE. The CDR3 spans 14 residues.

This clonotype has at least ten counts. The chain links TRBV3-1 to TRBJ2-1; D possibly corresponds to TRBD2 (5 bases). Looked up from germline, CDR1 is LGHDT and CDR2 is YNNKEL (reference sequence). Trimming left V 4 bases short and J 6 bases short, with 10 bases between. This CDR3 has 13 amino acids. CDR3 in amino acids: CASSPTSPNEQFF. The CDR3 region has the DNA TGTGCCAGCAGCCCCACTAGTCCCAATGAGCAGTTCTTC.

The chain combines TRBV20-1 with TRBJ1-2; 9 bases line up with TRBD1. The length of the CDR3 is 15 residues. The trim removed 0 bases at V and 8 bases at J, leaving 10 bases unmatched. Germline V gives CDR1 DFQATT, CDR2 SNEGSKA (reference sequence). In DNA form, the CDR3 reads TGCAGTGCTAGAGATACAGGGGGCGGGGGACCCGGCTACACCTTC. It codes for CSARDTGGGGPGYTF.

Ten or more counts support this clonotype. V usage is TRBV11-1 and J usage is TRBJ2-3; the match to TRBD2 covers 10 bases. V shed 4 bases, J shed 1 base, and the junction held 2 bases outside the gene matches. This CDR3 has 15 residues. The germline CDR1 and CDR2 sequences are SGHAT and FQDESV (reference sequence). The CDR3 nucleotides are TGTGCCAGCAGCTCACTAGCGGGGCGCACAGATACGCAGTATTTT. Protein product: CASSSLAGRTDTQYF.

CDR3 sequence (DNA): TGTGCCAGCACTGACAGGGGTAATGAAGCTTTCTTT. Translation: CASTDRGNEAFF. This chain joins TRBV12-3 or TRBV12-4 and TRBJ1-1, with 8 bases matching TRBD1. The CDR3 length is 12 residues. Trimming cost V 7 bases and J 7 bases; bases outside gene matches: 5.

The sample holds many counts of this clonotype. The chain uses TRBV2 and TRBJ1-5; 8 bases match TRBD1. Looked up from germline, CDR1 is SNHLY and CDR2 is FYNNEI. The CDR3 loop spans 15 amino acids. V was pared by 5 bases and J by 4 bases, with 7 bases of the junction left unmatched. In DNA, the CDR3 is TGTGCCAGCAGTTCCACCGGGACAGGTAATCAGCCCCAGCATTTT. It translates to CASSSTGTGNQPQHF. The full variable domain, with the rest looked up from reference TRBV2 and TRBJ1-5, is EPEVTQTPSHQVTQMGQEVILRCVPISNHLYFYWYRQILGQKVEFLVSFYNNEISEKSEIFDDQFSVERPDGSNFTLKIRSTKLEDSAMYFCASSSTGTGNQPQHFGDGTRLSIL.

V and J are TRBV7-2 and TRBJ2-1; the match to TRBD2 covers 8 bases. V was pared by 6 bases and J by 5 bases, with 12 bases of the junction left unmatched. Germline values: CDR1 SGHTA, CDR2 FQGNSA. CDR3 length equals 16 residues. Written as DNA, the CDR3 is TGTGCCAGCAGTTTTCCTACTAGCGGCCAAGACAATGAGCAGTTCTTC. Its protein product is CASSFPTSGQDNEQFF. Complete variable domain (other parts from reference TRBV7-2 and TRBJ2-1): GAGVSQSPSNKVTEKGKDVELRCDPISGHTALYWYRQSLGQGLEFLIYFQGNSAPDKSGLPSDRFSAERTGGSVSTLTIQRTQQEDSAVYLCASSFPTSGQDNEQFFGPGTRLTVL.

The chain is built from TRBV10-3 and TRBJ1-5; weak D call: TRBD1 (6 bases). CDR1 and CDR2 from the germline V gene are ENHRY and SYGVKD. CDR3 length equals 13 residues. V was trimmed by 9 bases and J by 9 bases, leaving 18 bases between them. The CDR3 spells CAINGGADRPQHF. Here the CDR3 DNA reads TGTGCCATTAATGGGGGCGCAGATCGGCCCCAGCATTTT.